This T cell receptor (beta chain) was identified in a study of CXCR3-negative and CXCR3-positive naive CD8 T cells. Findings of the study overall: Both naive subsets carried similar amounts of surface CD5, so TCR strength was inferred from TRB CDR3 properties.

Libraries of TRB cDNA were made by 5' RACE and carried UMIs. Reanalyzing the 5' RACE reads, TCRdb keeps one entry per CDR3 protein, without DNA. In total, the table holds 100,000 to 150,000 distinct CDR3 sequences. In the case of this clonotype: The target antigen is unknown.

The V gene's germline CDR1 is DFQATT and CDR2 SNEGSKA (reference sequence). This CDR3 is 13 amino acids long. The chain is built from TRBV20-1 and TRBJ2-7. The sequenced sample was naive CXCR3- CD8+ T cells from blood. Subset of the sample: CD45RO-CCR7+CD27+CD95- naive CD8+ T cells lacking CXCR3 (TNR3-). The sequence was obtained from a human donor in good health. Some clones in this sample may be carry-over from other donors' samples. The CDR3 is CSARDWASYEQYF.